Listed below are T cell receptor beta chains from one sample, sequenced in a study of Ad26.COV2.S vaccination and SARS-CoV-2 variants. TCRdb's copy holds only in-frame clones and misses some; the assay was immunoSEQ multiplex PCR. The repertoire holds about 350,000 clones, with 88% as singletons. This specimen consisted of peripheral blood, obtained in a trial of Ad26.COV2.S vaccine versus placebo. Source of these receptors: a person between 18 and 59 years old who received the Ad26.COV2.S COVID-19 vaccine or a placebo. Both conserved end residues are part of each CDR3. Fields, in order: J gene, V gene, D gene, clone size, CDR3 DNA, CDR3 protein. The D gene is left open where the match is weak. The size field is filled for only some rows; it gives once, few, many or a size class.

>TRBJ1-5|TRBV5-1|NA|few
TGCGCCAGCAGCCCAGACAGCAATAGCAATCAGCCCCAGCATTTT
CASSPDSNSNQPQHF
>TRBJ1-1|TRBV12-3/TRBV12-4|NA|NA
TGTGCCAGCAGAGCTCTAGGGGTTACTGAAGCTTTCTTT
CASRALGVTEAFF
>TRBJ1-2|TRBV3-1/TRBV3-2|TRBD1|once
TGTGCCAGCAGCCAAGAGGGACAGATTAACTATGGCTACACCTTC
CASSQEGQINYGYTF
>TRBJ2-5|TRBV7-9|TRBD1|NA
TGTGCCAGCAGCCCGGGACAGTCCCTGAGAGAGACCCAGTACTTC
CASSPGQSLRETQYF
>TRBJ1-1|TRBV6-5|TRBD1|once
TGTGCCAGCAGTTACGGCGGACAGGGGAGTACTGAAGCTTTCTTT
CASSYGGQGSTEAFF
>TRBJ1-4|TRBV7-9|NA|NA
TGTGCCAGCAGCGATGACTGGCTTGCGACCCCAACTAATGAAAAACTGTTTTTT
CASSDDWLATPTNEKLFF
>TRBJ2-1|TRBV29-1|NA|once
TGCAGCGTTGTCGATGCGGGAAATGAGCAGTTCTTC
CSVVDAGNEQFF
>TRBJ1-5|TRBV19|NA|NA
TGTGCCAGTACCGGGGGAGGTCGGGAGAATCAGCCCCAGCATTTT
CASTGGGRENQPQHF
>TRBJ2-2|TRBV9|NA|once
TGTGCCAGCAGCGTAGGGTCTGGGGGAACCGGGGAGCTGTTTTTT
CASSVGSGGTGELFF
>TRBJ1-6|TRBV30|NA|NA
TGTGCCTGGAGTGTGGGCCTTCAAGGGAATTCACCCCTCCACTTT
CAWSVGLQGNSPLHF
>TRBJ2-2|TRBV4-2|TRBD2|NA
TGTGCCAGCAGCCGAACGACTAGCGGGGGGGCATCCGGGGAGCTGTTTTTT
CASSRTTSGGASGELFF
>TRBJ1-5|TRBV2|NA|once
TGTGCCAGCTCCGGCCCAACAGGCAATCAGCCCCAGCATTTT
CASSGPTGNQPQHF
>TRBJ2-7|TRBV11-2|NA|NA
TGTGCCAGCAGCTTAGAATCCGAGCAGTACTTC
CASSLESEQYF
>TRBJ1-1|TRBV3-1/TRBV3-2|TRBD1|NA
TGTGCCAGCAGCCAAGGGGGAGGGGGCGCGGCTTTCTTT
CASSQGGGGAAFF
>TRBJ2-2|TRBV7-9|NA|NA
TGTGCCAGCAGCTTAGCGGGCGGAACGGGCACCGGGGAGCTGTTTTTT
CASSLAGGTGTGELFF
>TRBJ2-7|TRBV4-1|NA|few
TGCGCCAGCAGCCAAGAATTGGAGGACCCCTACGAGCAGTACTTC
CASSQELEDPYEQYF
>TRBJ1-1|TRBV5-1|NA|NA
TGCGCCAGCAGCTCGCGACAGGACACTGAAGCTTTCTTT
CASSSRQDTEAFF
>TRBJ2-7|TRBV6-2/TRBV6-3|TRBD2|NA
TGTGCCAGCAGTTACTTAGCGGGAGCTCTTGAAGGCGAGCAGTACTTC
CASSYLAGALEGEQYF
>TRBJ1-2|TRBV4-3|NA|NA
TGCGCCAGCAGCCCAAGGGCGGGGGGCATCGCTAACTATGGCTACACCTTC
CASSPRAGGIANYGYTF
>TRBJ1-3|TRBV5-1|NA|NA
TGCGCCAGCAGCCCCGGAGGAGGGTTTGGAAACACCATATATTTT
CASSPGGGFGNTIYF
>TRBJ2-6|TRBV6-2/TRBV6-3|TRBD1|NA
TGTGCCAGCAGTACACAGGGGTACTCTGGGGCCAACGTCCTGACTTTC
CASSTQGYSGANVLTF
>TRBJ1-1|TRBV4-3|NA|NA
TGCGCCAGCAGCCAATACGTGTTAGATTCTGGGATTGGCACTGAAGCTTTCTTT
CASSQYVLDSGIGTEAFF
>TRBJ1-3|TRBV6-5|NA|NA
TGTGCCAGCAGTTACTCAAGGAACTCTGGAAACACCATATATTTT
CASSYSRNSGNTIYF
>TRBJ1-2|TRBV3-1/TRBV3-2|NA|NA
TGTGCCAGCAGCCAAGAGGTAGCTGGGCCCTATGGCTACACCTTC
CASSQEVAGPYGYTF
>TRBJ1-5|TRBV30|NA|NA
TGTGCCTGGAGTGGGGATGGAGCAGGACCCCAGCATTTT
CAWSGDGAGPQHF
>TRBJ1-5|TRBV28|NA|NA
TGTGCCAGCAGTTTATTCCAGAGTAGCAATCAGCCCCAGCATTTT
CASSLFQSSNQPQHF
>TRBJ2-2|TRBV7-2|TRBD2|NA
TGTGCCAGCAGCTTATTGGCGGGAGTTTGGCCCAGGGAGCTGTTTTTT
CASSLLAGVWPRELFF
>TRBJ2-7|TRBV14|TRBD1|few
TGTGCCAGCAGCCCCATCCTAGGGACAGGGATCTACGAGCAGTACTTC
CASSPILGTGIYEQYF
>TRBJ2-7|TRBV15|TRBD2|NA
TGTGCCACCAGCAGAGGAGCGGGGGCTTCCTACGAGCAGTACTTC
CATSRGAGASYEQYF
>TRBJ1-1|TRBV5-1|TRBD1|NA
TGCGCCAGCAGCGACCGGGACAGCGGGAACACTGAAGCTTTCTTT
CASSDRDSGNTEAFF
>TRBJ2-2|TRBV15|NA|NA
TGTGCCACCAGCAGAGATAGGGGGCGGGGGATAGAAACCGGGGAGCTGTTTTTT
CATSRDRGRGIETGELFF
>TRBJ1-1|TRBV7-2|NA|NA
TGTGCCAGCGGCAACAATGAAGCTTTCTTT
CASGNNEAFF
>TRBJ1-6|TRBV19|NA|NA
TGTGCCAGTAGTATAGAAAAAGGGGCCCTCCACTTT
CASSIEKGALHF